Listed below are T cell receptor beta chains from one sample, sequenced in a study of OX40 agonist ivuxolimab in advanced cancers. Measured with immunoSEQ multiplex PCR; TCRdb has only the in-frame clones, and not every one. The sample has approximately 98,000 clones; about 91% are singletons. Source: CD4+ or CD8+ T cells sorted from blood, taken in a trial of the OX40 agonist ivuxolimab. These receptor sequences come from an adult with an advanced solid tumor such as melanoma, head and neck, liver or kidney cancer. CDR3s include the opening cysteine and the closing phenylalanine or tryptophan. Each record gives: clone size, D gene, V gene, J gene, CDR3 protein, CDR3 DNA. The D gene is left open where the match is weak. Part of the rows lack a size; the others show once, few, many or a class for expanded clones.

abundance: -; d_gene: -; v_gene: TRBV7-9; j_gene: TRBJ2-1; CDR3aa: CASSREDEQFF; CDR3nt: TGTGCCAGCAGCCGAGAGGATGAGCAGTTCTTC
abundance: -; d_gene: -; v_gene: TRBV6-1; j_gene: TRBJ1-2; CDR3aa: CASSEAGVDSSRGYTF; CDR3nt: TGTGCCAGCAGTGAAGCAGGCGTCGACAGCTCTCGTGGCTACACCTTC
abundance: few; d_gene: -; v_gene: TRBV29-1; j_gene: TRBJ2-1; CDR3aa: CSVDFGPNEQFF; CDR3nt: TGCAGCGTTGATTTTGGGCCCAATGAGCAGTTCTTC
abundance: -; d_gene: -; v_gene: TRBV2; j_gene: TRBJ1-1; CDR3aa: CASSDDGGTAEAFF; CDR3nt: TGTGCCAGCAGTGATGACGGTGGAACAGCTGAAGCTTTCTTT
abundance: -; d_gene: TRBD2; v_gene: TRBV10-3; j_gene: TRBJ2-3; CDR3aa: CAISGGTSDYTDTQYF; CDR3nt: TGTGCCATCAGTGGCGGGACTAGCGACTACACAGATACGCAGTATTTT
abundance: -; d_gene: -; v_gene: TRBV7-7; j_gene: TRBJ2-5; CDR3aa: CASSGGETQYF; CDR3nt: TGTGCTAGCAGTGGCGGCGAGACCCAGTACTTC
abundance: -; d_gene: -; v_gene: TRBV5-4; j_gene: TRBJ1-1; CDR3aa: CASSPPGVLNTEAFF; CDR3nt: TGTGCCAGCAGCCCCCCCGGAGTACTGAACACTGAAGCTTTCTTT
abundance: -; d_gene: -; v_gene: TRBV7-2; j_gene: TRBJ1-2; CDR3aa: CASSPAGIGHGYTF; CDR3nt: TGTGCCAGCAGCCCCGCCGGGATCGGACATGGCTACACCTTC
abundance: -; d_gene: -; v_gene: TRBV5-1; j_gene: TRBJ2-1; CDR3aa: CASSPPLADNEQFF; CDR3nt: TGCGCCAGCAGCCCCCCCCTTGCGGACAATGAGCAGTTCTTC
abundance: -; d_gene: TRBD2; v_gene: TRBV27; j_gene: TRBJ2-3; CDR3aa: CASSPAGGSPDTQYF; CDR3nt: TGTGCCAGCAGCCCGGCGGGGGGCAGCCCAGATACGCAGTATTTT